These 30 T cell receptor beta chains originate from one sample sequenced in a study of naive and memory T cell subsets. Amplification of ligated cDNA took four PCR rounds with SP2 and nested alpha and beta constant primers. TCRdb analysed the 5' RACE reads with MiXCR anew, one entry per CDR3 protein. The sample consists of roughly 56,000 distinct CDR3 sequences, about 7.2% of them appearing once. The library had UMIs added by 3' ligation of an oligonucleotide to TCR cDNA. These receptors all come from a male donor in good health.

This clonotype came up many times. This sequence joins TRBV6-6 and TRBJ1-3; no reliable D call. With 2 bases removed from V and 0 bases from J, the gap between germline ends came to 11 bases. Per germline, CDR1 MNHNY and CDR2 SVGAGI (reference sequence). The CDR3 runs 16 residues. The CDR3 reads CASSYGRSSSGNTIYF. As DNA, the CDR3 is TGTGCCAGCAGTTACGGGCGAAGCAGCTCTGGAAACACCATATATTTT.

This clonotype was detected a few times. CDR3 sequence (DNA): TGCGCCAGCAGCCAAGATTTACAGGGTGTATCCTACGAGCAGTACTTC. The encoded protein is CASSQDLQGVSYEQYF. The chain combines TRBV4-1 with TRBJ2-7; TRBD1 might be the D (6 bases). Trimming cost V 0 bases and J 1 base, with 13 bases left between them. The CDR3 has 16 residues. Germline CDR1 is MGHRA and CDR2 is YSYEKL.

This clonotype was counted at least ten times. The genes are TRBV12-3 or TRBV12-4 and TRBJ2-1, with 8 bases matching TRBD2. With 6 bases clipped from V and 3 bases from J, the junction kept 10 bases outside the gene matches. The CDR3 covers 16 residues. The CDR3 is CASRSTGGGYYNEQFF. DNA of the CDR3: TGTGCCAGCAGGTCGACTGGCGGGGGGTACTACAATGAGCAGTTCTTC.

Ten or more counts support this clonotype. The CDR3 loop reads CASSYSRGQMNTEAFF. The CDR3 coding sequence is TGTGCCAGCAGTTACTCGAGGGGACAGATGAACACTGAAGCTTTCTTT. The rearrangement uses TRBV6-6 and TRBJ1-1; TRBD1 aligns across 7 bases. V shed 0 bases, J shed 0 bases, and the junction held 4 bases outside the gene matches. The CDR3 runs 16 residues. Germline CDR1 and CDR2: MNHNY and SVGAGI (reference sequence).

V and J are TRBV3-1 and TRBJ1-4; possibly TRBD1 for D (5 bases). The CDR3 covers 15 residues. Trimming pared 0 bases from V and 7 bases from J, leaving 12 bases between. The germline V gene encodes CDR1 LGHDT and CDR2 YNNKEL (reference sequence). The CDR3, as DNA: TGTGCCAGCAGCCAAGATCATCCCGGGGGTGAAAAACTGTTTTTT. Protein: CASSQDHPGGEKLFF.

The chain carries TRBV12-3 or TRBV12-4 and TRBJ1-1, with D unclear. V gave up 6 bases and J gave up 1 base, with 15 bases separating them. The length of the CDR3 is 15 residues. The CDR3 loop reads CASSPRSRANTEAFF. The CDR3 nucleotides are TGTGCCAGCAGCCCACGGTCACGAGCGAACACTGAAGCTTTCTTT.

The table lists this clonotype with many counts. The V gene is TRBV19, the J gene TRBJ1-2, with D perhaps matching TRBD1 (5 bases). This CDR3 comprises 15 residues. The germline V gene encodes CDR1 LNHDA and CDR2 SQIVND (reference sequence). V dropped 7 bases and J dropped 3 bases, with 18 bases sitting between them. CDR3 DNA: TGTGCCAGTACCGGGACGGGCGGCGCGTACTATGGCTACACCTTC. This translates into CASTGTGGAYYGYTF. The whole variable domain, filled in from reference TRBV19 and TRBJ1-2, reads DGGITQSPKYLFRKEGQNVTLSCEQNLNHDAMYWYRQDPGQGLRLIYYSQIVNDFQKGDIAEGYSVSREKKESFPLTVTSAQKNPTAFYLCASTGTGGAYYGYTFGSGTRLTVV.

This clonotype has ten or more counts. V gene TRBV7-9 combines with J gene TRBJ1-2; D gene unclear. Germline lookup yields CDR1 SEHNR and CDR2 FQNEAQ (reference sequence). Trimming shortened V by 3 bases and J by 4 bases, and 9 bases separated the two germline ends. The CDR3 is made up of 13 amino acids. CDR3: CASSFGEFYGYTF. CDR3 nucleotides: TGTGCCAGCAGCTTTGGAGAGTTCTATGGCTACACCTTC. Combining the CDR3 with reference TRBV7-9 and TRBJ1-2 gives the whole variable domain DTGVSQNPRHKITKRGQNVTFRCDPISEHNRLYWYRQTLGQGPEFLTYFQNEAQLEKSRLLSDRFSAERPKGSFSTLEIQRTEQGDSAMYLCASSFGEFYGYTFGSGTRLTVV.

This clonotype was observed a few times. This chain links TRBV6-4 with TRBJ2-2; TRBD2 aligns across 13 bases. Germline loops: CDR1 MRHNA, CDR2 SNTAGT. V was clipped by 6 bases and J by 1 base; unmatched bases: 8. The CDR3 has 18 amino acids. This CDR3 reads CASSLTSGGTMNTGELFF. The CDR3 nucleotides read TGTGCCAGCAGCTTGACTAGCGGGGGGACCATGAACACCGGGGAGCTGTTTTTT.

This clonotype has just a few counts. The CDR3 coding sequence is TGCAGCGGACAACTAGCGGACTCCTACGAGCAGTACTTC. Amino acid sequence: CSGQLADSYEQYF. The genes are TRBV29-1 and TRBJ2-7; 8 positions agree with TRBD2. CDR1 and CDR2 from the germline V gene are SQVTM and ANQGSEA. The CDR3 contains 13 residues. V shed 7 bases and J 0 bases; nucleotides not matched to a gene: 5.

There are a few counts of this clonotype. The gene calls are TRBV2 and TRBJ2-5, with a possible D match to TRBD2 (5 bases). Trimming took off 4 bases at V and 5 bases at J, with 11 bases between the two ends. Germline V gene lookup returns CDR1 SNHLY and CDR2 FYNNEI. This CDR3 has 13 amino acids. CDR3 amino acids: CASSARRGETQYF. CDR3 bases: TGTGCCAGCAGTGCAAGAAGAGGGGAGACCCAGTACTTC. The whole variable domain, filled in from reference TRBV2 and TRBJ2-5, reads EPEVTQTPSHQVTQMGQEVILRCVPISNHLYFYWYRQILGQKVEFLVSFYNNEISEKSEIFDDQFSVERPDGSNFTLKIRSTKLEDSAMYFCASSARRGETQYFGPGTRLLVL.

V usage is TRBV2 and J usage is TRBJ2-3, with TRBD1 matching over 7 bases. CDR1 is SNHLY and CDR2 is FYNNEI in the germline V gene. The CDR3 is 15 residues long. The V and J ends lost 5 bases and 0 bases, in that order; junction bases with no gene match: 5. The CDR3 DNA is TGTGCCAGCAGTTTACAGGGGCAGAGCACAGATACGCAGTATTTT. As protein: CASSLQGQSTDTQYF.

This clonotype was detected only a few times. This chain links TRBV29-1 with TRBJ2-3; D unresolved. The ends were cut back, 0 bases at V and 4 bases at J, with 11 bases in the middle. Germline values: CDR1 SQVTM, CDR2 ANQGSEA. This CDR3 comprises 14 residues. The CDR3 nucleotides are TGCAGCGTTGAAGATCGACGAGGTTCAGATACGCAGTATTTT. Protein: CSVEDRRGSDTQYF.

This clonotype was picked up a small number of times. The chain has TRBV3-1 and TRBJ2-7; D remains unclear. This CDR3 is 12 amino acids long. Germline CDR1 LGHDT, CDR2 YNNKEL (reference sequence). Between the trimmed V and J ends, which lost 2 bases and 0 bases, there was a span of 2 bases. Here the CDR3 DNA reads TGTGCCAGCAGCCAACGCTCCTACGAGCAGTACTTC. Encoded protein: CASSQRSYEQYF.

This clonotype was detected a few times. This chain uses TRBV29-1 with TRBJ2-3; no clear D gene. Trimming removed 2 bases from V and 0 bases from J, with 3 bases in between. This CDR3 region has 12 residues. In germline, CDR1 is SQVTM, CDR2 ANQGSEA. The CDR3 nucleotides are TGCAGCGTTGAAAGCAGCACAGATACGCAGTATTTT. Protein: CSVESSTDTQYF.

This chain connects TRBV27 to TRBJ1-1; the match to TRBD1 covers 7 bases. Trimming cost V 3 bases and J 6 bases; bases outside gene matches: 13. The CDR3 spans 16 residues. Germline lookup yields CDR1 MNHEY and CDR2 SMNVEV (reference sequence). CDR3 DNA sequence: TGTGCCAGCAGTTTCTTCGTAACAGGGGAGAGGCCTGAAGCTTTCTTT. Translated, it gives CASSFFVTGERPEAFF.

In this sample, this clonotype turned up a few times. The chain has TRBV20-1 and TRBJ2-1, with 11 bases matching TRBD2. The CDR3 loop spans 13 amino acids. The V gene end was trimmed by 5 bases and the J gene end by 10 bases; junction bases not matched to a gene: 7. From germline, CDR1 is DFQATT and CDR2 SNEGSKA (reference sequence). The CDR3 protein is CSARLAGFFEQFF. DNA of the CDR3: TGCAGTGCTCGACTAGCGGGGTTTTTCGAGCAGTTCTTC.

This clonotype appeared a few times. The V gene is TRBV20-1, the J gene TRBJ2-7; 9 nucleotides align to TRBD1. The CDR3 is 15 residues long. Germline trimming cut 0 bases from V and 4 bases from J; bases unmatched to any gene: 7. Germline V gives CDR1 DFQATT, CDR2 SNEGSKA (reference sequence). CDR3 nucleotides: TGCAGTGCTAGAGATTGGGACAGGGTTGGGTACGAGCAGTACTTC. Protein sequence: CSARDWDRVGYEQYF.

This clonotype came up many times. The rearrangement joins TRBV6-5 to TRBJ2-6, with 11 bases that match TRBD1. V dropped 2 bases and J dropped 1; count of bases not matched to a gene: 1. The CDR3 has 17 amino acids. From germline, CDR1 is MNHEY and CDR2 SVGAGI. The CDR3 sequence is CASSYGTGGSGANVLTF. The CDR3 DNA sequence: TGTGCCAGCAGTTACGGGACAGGGGGTTCTGGGGCCAACGTCCTGACTTTC.

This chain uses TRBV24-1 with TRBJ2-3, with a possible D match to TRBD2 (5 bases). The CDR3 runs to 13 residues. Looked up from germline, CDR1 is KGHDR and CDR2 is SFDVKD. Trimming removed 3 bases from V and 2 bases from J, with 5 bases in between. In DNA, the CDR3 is TGTGCCACCAGTGATCGGGACACAGATACGCAGTATTTT. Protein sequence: CATSDRDTDTQYF.

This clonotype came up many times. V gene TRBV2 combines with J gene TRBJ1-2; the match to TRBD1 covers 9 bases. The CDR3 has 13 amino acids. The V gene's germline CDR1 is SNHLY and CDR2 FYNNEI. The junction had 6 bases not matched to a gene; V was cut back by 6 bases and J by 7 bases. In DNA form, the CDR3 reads TGTGCCAGCAGACCGGGACAGGGTCGTGGCTACACCTTC. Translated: CASRPGQGRGYTF.

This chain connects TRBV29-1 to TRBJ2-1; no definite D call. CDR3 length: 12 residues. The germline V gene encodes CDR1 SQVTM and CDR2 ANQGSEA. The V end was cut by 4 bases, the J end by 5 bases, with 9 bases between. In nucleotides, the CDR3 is TGCAGCGTTGTGCCCAGCCACAATGAGCAGTTCTTC. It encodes CSVVPSHNEQFF.

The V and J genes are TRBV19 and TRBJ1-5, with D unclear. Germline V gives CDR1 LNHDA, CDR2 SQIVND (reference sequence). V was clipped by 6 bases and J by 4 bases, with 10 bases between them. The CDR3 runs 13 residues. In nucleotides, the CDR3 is TGTGCCAGTAGCGCCACCGATAATCAGCCCCAGCATTTT. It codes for CASSATDNQPQHF. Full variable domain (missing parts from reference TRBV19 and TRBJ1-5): DGGITQSPKYLFRKEGQNVTLSCEQNLNHDAMYWYRQDPGQGLRLIYYSQIVNDFQKGDIAEGYSVSREKKESFPLTVTSAQKNPTAFYLCASSATDNQPQHFGDGTRLSIL.

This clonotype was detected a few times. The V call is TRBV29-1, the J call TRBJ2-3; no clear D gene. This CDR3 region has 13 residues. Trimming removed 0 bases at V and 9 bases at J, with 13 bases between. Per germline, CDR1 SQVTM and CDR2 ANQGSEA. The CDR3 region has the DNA TGCAGCGTTGAAGACCCCTCCGCTGAGACGCAGTATTTT. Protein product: CSVEDPSAETQYF.

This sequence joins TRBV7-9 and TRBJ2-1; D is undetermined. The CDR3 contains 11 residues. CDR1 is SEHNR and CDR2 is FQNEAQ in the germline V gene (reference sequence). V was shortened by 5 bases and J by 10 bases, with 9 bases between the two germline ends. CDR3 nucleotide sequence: TGTGCCAGCAGCCCAACCAACGAGCAGTTCTTC. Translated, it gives CASSPTNEQFF.

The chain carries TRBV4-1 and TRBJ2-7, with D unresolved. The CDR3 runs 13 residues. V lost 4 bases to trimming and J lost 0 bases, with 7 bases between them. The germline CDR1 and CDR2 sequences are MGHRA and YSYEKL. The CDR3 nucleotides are TGCGCCAGCAGCCCAGGTTACTCCTACGAGCAGTACTTC. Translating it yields CASSPGYSYEQYF.

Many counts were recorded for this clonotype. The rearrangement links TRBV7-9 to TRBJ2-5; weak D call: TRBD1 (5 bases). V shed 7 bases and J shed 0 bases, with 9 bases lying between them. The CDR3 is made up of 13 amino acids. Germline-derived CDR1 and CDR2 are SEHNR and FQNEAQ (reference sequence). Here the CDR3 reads CASTATDQETQYF. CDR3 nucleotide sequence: TGTGCCAGCACCGCGACAGACCAAGAGACCCAGTACTTC.

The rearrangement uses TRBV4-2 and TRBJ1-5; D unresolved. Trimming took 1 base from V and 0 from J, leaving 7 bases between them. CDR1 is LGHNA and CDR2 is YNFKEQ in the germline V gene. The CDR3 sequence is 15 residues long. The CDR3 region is CASSQVAASNQPQHF. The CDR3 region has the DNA TGTGCCAGCAGCCAAGTGGCAGCTAGCAATCAGCCCCAGCATTTT.

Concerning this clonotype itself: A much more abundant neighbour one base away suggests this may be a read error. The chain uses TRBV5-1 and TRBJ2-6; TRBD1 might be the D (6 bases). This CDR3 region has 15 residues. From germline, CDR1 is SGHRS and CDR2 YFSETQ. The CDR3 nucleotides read TGCGCCAGCAGCTTGACAGGGCCTGGGGCCAACGTCCCGACTTTC. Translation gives CASSLTGPGANVPTF. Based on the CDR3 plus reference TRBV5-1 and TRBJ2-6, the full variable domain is KAGVTQTPRYLIKTRGQQVTLSCSPISGHRSVSWYQQTPGQGLQFLFEYFSETQRNKGNFPGRFSGRQFSNSRSEMNVSTLELGDSALYLCASSLTGPGANVPTFGAGSRLTVL.

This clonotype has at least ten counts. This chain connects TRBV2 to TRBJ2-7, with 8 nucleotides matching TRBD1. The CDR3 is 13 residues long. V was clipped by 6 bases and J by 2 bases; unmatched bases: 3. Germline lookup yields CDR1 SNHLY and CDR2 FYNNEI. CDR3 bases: TGTGCCAGCAGCGGACAGGGAGCCTACGAGCAGTACTTC. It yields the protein CASSGQGAYEQYF. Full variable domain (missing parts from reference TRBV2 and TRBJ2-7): EPEVTQTPSHQVTQMGQEVILRCVPISNHLYFYWYRQILGQKVEFLVSFYNNEISEKSEIFDDQFSVERPDGSNFTLKIRSTKLEDSAMYFCASSGQGAYEQYFGPGTRLTVT.